This paragraph reports one TCR beta chain. In the original processing: Cell counts per sample came from amplifying reference gene primers. Sequenced by immunoSEQ multiplex PCR; TCRdb stores in-frame clones only, minus some. V, J and clone size were drawn from that table, and D and trimming were deduced from the DNA. The data hold 200,000 to 300,000 clones, with approximately 86% observed a single time. The data belong to a study of blood T cell repertoires in COVID-19. Across the whole study: In each case, the material was cDNA or gDNA derived from T cells, B-cell-depleted T cells, or PBMCs.

CDR3 length: 15 amino acids. CDR1 is SGHTA and CDR2 is FQGNSA in the germline V gene. V was pared by 5 bases and J by 7 bases, with 20 bases between. The V call is TRBV7-2, the J call TRBJ1-2; D is possibly TRBD1 (5 bases). The TCR sequence derives from a man aged 25-45 years with active or convalescent COVID-19. Sequenced: peripheral blood. The CDR3 nucleotides read TGTGCCAGCAGCCCAGTGTTGGGGGGGAGTTCTGGCTACACCTTC. This translates into CASSPVLGGSSGYTF.